The clone carrying this TCR beta chain was seen only a few times. The data were taken from a study of blood T cell repertoires in COVID-19. The CDR3 contains 19 residues. V lost 5 bases, J lost 9 bases, and 22 bases stayed unmatched. Germline-derived CDR1 and CDR2 are SGHAT and FQNNGV. Sequenced by immunoSEQ multiplex PCR; TCRdb stores in-frame clones only, minus some. The data show around 350,000 clones, with around nine tenths seen just once and around 2.9% held by the top ten. The chain carries TRBV11-2 and TRBJ2-5, with 12 bases identical to TRBD2. This clonotype originated in a human donor in a cohort sampled during active COVID-19. The sequenced sample consisted of peripheral blood. The CDR3 protein is CASSLTSGGRRKRDQAQYF. Here the CDR3 DNA reads TGTGCCAGCAGCCTGACTAGCGGGGGAAGGAGGAAAAGAGACCAGGCCCAGTACTTC.